This T cell receptor (beta chain) was sequenced for a study of T-cell memory formation after mild COVID-19. About the study: The TCR clusters were mostly specific to one donor.

Researchers used 5'RACE with constant-segment primers to make TCR alpha and TCR beta cDNA libraries that carry sample barcodes and UMIs. A single record per CDR3 protein comes from TCRdb applying MiXCR to the 5' RACE reads. The sample has a few hundred thousand distinct CDR3 sequences, around a tenth seen once; the top ten hold 22%. Study-wide results and limits: Clones that contracted clustered mainly in CM and EM if CD4+ and in EMRA if CD8+.

Comment on this clonotype: Its antigen is currently unknown.

This sequence originates from a man aged 18 to 30 who had mild COVID-19 (a few samples of this study predate the infection). Cell type and time point are not known. Specimen: PBMCs or a T cell subset sorted from them (not recorded which).

CDR3 in amino acids: CASSAQGHEQFF. CDR3 DNA sequence: TGTGCCAGCAGCGCCCAGGGCCATGAGCAGTTCTTC. The rearrangement joins TRBV6-1 to TRBJ2-1, with D maybe TRBD1 (5 bases). With 6 bases removed from V and 8 bases from J, the gap between germline ends came to 11 bases. The V gene's germline CDR1 is MNHNS and CDR2 SASEGT. CDR3 length equals 12 residues.